These T cell receptor beta chains were read from a single sample in a study of CD8 T cells in Susac syndrome. TCRdb re-called the immunoSEQ multiplex PCR reads with MiXCR, one entry per CDR3 protein. The data hold about 90,000 distinct CDR3 sequences, with roughly 93% observed a single time. The sequenced material came from CD8+ T cells from PBMCs. The receptors were sampled from a human donor in good health. Each CDR3 is given with its conserved first and last residue. Each record gives: clone size, J gene, D gene, V gene, CDR3 protein, CDR3 DNA. The D gene is left open where the match is weak. A row's size may be missing; if present it is once, few, many or a size class.

.	TRBJ1-1	.	TRBV7-2	CASSRQLNTEAFF	TGTGCCAGCAGCCGTCAGTTGAACACTGAAGCTTTCTTT
.	TRBJ2-1	.	TRBV20-1	CSASSTISYSVYNEQFF	TGCAGTGCTAGTTCGACTATATCATACTCGGTATACAATGAGCAGTTCTTC
.	TRBJ2-3	.	TRBV29-1	CSVEIRDTQYF	TGCAGCGTTGAAATTCGGGATACGCAGTATTTT
.	TRBJ1-6	.	TRBV3-1	CASSEGSVSPLHF	TGTGCCAGCAGCGAGGGGAGTGTTTCACCCCTCCACTTT
.	TRBJ1-1	.	TRBV5-1	CASSCPGCPEAFF	TGCGCCAGCAGCTGCCCGGGTTGCCCTGAAGCTTTCTTT
.	TRBJ2-7	TRBD2	TRBV25-1	CASSESLSTSGISYEQYF	TGTGCCAGCAGTGAATCCCTCAGCACTAGCGGGATCTCCTACGAGCAGTACTTC
.	TRBJ1-5	TRBD1	TRBV12-3/TRBV12-4	CASSQDRETQHF	TGTGCCAGCAGCCAGGACAGGGAGACCCAGCATTTT
.	TRBJ2-1	TRBD2	TRBV6-1	CASSSTAGGLSNEQFF	TGTGCCAGCAGTAGCACCGCGGGGGGGCTGAGCAATGAGCAGTTCTTC
.	TRBJ2-7	.	TRBV11-2	CASSASSQKSYEQYF	TGCGCCAGCAGCGCCTCCTCCCAGAAGTCCTACGAGCAGTACTTC
.	TRBJ1-1	.	TRBV27	CASAGNGFLNTEAFF	TGTGCCAGCGCCGGGAACGGATTTTTGAACACTGAAGCTTTCTTT
.	TRBJ1-1	.	TRBV5-6	CASSLGSLEEAFF	TGTGCCAGCAGCTTAGGTTCCCTAGAGGAAGCTTTCTTT
.	TRBJ2-5	TRBD2	TRBV6-5	CASSYKSGGGKTQYF	TGTGCCAGCAGTTATAAAAGCGGGGGGGGAAAGACCCAGTACTTC
.	TRBJ2-5	TRBD1	TRBV12-3/TRBV12-4	CASSWTGAQQETQYF	TGTGCCAGCAGTTGGACAGGGGCCCAACAAGAGACCCAGTACTTC
.	TRBJ2-7	.	TRBV25-1	CASSESSGRYEQYF	TGTGCCAGCAGTGAATCTAGTGGGAGGTACGAGCAGTACTTC
.	TRBJ1-2	.	TRBV6-6	CASSYSEGTNYGYTF	TGTGCCAGCAGTTATTCGGAGGGGACTAACTATGGCTACACCTTC
.	TRBJ1-2	.	TRBV9	CASSPTRDLAHYGYTF	TGTGCCAGCAGCCCCACCCGGGACCTCGCCCACTATGGCTACACCTTC
.	TRBJ1-2	.	TRBV6-5	CASSYASSYGYTF	TGTGCCAGCAGTTACGCATCATCCTATGGCTACACCTTC
.	TRBJ1-6	TRBD1	TRBV27	CASSLLGTGSSPLHF	TGTGCCAGCAGTTTACTTGGGACAGGGTCTTCACCCCTCCACTTT
once	TRBJ2-1	.	TRBV27	CASSLLGGAFANEQFF	TGTGCCAGCAGTTTATTAGGGGGGGCGTTCGCCAATGAGCAGTTCTTC
.	TRBJ1-5	.	TRBV7-8	CASSSTGTFSNQPQHF	TGTGCCAGCAGCTCCACAGGTACCTTTAGCAATCAGCCCCAGCATTTT
.	TRBJ1-1	.	TRBV29-1	CSGTGPNTEAFF	TGCAGCGGTACAGGACCTAACACTGAAGCTTTCTTT
.	TRBJ1-1	.	TRBV28	CATYGTPTSGIGTEAFF	TGTGCCACCTACGGGACTCCGACTTCCGGGATTGGCACCGAAGCTTTCTTT
.	TRBJ1-2	TRBD1	TRBV13	CASSPRGGLHRQNGYTF	TGTGCCAGCAGCCCCAGGGGGGGCCTTCATCGACAGAATGGCTACACCTTC
once	TRBJ1-4	.	TRBV7-3	CASSSTEENEKLFF	TGTGCCAGCAGCTCGACAGAGGAGAATGAAAAACTGTTTTTT
.	TRBJ1-2	.	TRBV15	CATSELSEGGGYTF	TGTGCCACCAGCGAGCTGTCGGAAGGGGGTGGCTACACCTTC
.	TRBJ2-3	TRBD2	TRBV29-1	CSATGTSGGHSTDTQYF	TGCAGCGCTACCGGGACTAGCGGGGGACATAGCACAGATACGCAGTATTTT
.	TRBJ1-1	.	TRBV6-6	CASRDTMNTEAFF	TGTGCCAGCAGAGACACCATGAACACTGAAGCTTTCTTT
.	TRBJ2-1	.	TRBV14	CASSQDRVVPAYNEQFF	TGTGCCAGCAGCCAAGATCGTGTAGTGCCCGCCTACAATGAGCAGTTCTTC
.	TRBJ2-4	.	TRBV13	CASSGRTELAKNIQYF	TGTGCCAGCAGCGGCCGGACAGAACTAGCCAAAAACATTCAGTACTTC
few	TRBJ1-1	.	TRBV18	CASSPGQNTEAFF	TGTGCCAGCTCACCAGGACAGAACACTGAAGCTTTCTTT
.	TRBJ2-7	.	TRBV7-6	CASSLTDGAYEQYF	TGTGCCAGCAGCTTAACGGACGGGGCCTACGAGCAGTACTTC
.	TRBJ2-2	.	TRBV7-9	CASTSSTGELFF	TGTGCCAGCACCTCGTCCACCGGGGAGCTGTTTTTT
.	TRBJ2-5	TRBD2	TRBV13	CASSFGGGAVETQYF	TGTGCCAGCAGCTTCGGCGGGGGGGCCGTCGAGACCCAGTACTTC
.	TRBJ2-2	.	TRBV30	CAWSSVVTGELFF	TGTGCCTGGAGCTCAGTCGTCACCGGGGAGCTGTTTTTT
.	TRBJ2-1	TRBD1	TRBV12-3/TRBV12-4	CASRETGGAGNEQFF	TGTGCCAGCAGGGAAACAGGGGGCGCAGGCAATGAGCAGTTCTTC
.	TRBJ2-1	TRBD2	TRBV3-1	CASSRSGREQFF	TGTGCCAGCAGCCGTAGCGGGCGTGAGCAGTTCTTC
.	TRBJ2-1	TRBD2	TRBV13	CASSINSGGLGEQFF	TGTGCCAGCAGCATCAATAGCGGGGGGCTCGGGGAGCAGTTCTTC
.	TRBJ2-1	TRBD2	TRBV19	CASKAGMDEQFF	TGTGCCAGTAAAGCGGGGATGGATGAGCAGTTCTTC
.	TRBJ2-1	.	TRBV20-1	CSARTRSSSYNEQFF	TGCAGTGCTAGAACTAGGTCTAGCTCCTACAATGAGCAGTTCTTC
.	TRBJ2-6	.	TRBV23-1	CASRSLGGAGANVLTF	TGCGCCAGCAGATCACTGGGCGGGGCTGGGGCCAACGTCCTGACTTTC
.	TRBJ2-3	.	TRBV27	CASSPRLGTTQYF	TGTGCCAGCAGTCCCCGACTGGGTACTACGCAGTATTTT
.	TRBJ2-1	.	TRBV7-9	CASSLRRGADEQFF	TGTGCCAGCAGCTTACGTCGGGGGGCGGATGAGCAGTTCTTC
.	TRBJ2-7	.	TRBV6-1	CATIKAYEQYF	TGTGCCACCATAAAGGCCTACGAGCAGTACTTC
.	TRBJ2-7	.	TRBV27	CASSFEVKGQQYF	TGTGCCAGCAGTTTTGAGGTCAAGGGACAGCAGTACTTC
.	TRBJ1-2	.	TRBV3-1	CASSHPGAPYGYTF	TGTGCCAGCAGCCACCCCGGAGCCCCCTATGGCTACACCTTC
.	TRBJ1-2	TRBD1	TRBV7-8	CASSRGTGYYGYTF	TGTGCCAGCAGTCGAGGGACAGGGTACTATGGCTACACCTTC
.	TRBJ2-2	TRBD2	TRBV5-6	CASSTGTSHTGELFF	TGTGCCAGCAGCACCGGGACTAGCCACACCGGGGAGCTGTTTTTT
once	TRBJ2-1	.	TRBV21-1	CASSPVRGARNEQFF	TGTGCCAGCAGCCCCGTAAGGGGGGCACGGAATGAGCAGTTCTTC
.	TRBJ2-2	.	TRBV9	CASSGAGTFSGELFF	TGTGCCAGCAGCGGGGCCGGGACCTTCAGCGGGGAGCTGTTTTTT
.	TRBJ2-7	.	TRBV5-1	CASSLVGDFSYEQYF	TGCGCCAGCAGCTTGGTAGGGGACTTTTCCTACGAGCAGTACTTC
.	TRBJ2-5	.	TRBV9	CASSVGGTPQETQYF	TGTGCCAGCAGCGTAGGTGGGACACCCCAAGAGACCCAGTACTTC
.	TRBJ2-3	.	TRBV27	CATQVVQGSTDTQYF	TGTGCCACCCAGGTGGTGCAGGGTAGCACAGATACGCAGTATTTT
once	TRBJ1-5	.	TRBV12-3/TRBV12-4	CASSFDSGPQHF	TGTGCCAGCAGTTTTGATTCTGGGCCCCAGCATTTT
.	TRBJ1-1	.	TRBV6-5	CASRIIEEGTEAFF	TGTGCCAGCAGGATAATAGAAGAGGGGACTGAAGCTTTCTTT
.	TRBJ2-5	TRBD1	TRBV6-5	CASSLDREETQYF	TGTGCCAGCAGTTTAGACAGGGAAGAGACCCAGTACTTC
.	TRBJ1-3	.	TRBV29-1	CSVESDGNTIYF	TGCAGCGTTGAGAGTGATGGAAACACCATATATTTT
.	TRBJ2-2	.	TRBV11-2	CAARGRTGELFF	TGTGCCGCCCGGGGAAGAACCGGGGAGCTGTTTTTT
.	TRBJ2-7	.	TRBV3-1	CASSQDLADSYEQYF	TGTGCCAGCAGCCAAGATCTCGCTGACTCCTACGAGCAGTACTTC
.	TRBJ2-3	.	TRBV6-4	CASSVQNTGGGDTQYF	TGTGCCAGCAGTGTCCAAAACACTGGGGGTGGAGATACGCAGTATTTT